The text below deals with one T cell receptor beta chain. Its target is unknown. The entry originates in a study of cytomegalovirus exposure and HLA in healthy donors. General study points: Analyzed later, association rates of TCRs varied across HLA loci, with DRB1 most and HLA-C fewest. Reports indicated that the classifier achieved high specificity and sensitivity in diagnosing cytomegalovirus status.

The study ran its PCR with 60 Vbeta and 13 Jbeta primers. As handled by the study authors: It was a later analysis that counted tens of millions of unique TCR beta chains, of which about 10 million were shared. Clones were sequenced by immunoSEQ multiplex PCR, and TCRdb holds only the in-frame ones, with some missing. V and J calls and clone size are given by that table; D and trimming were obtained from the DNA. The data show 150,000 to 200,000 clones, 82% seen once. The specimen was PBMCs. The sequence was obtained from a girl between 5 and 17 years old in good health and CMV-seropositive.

For the CDR3, the DNA is TGTGCCGGATTCGGGACAGACACCGGGGAGCTGTTTTTT. Amino acids: CAGFGTDTGELFF. This chain links TRBV6-7 with TRBJ2-2, with 7 bases identical to TRBD1. TRBV6-7 is recorded as an ORF, its role being uncertain. V shed 11 bases, J shed 3 bases, and the junction held 6 bases outside the gene matches. The CDR3 length is 13 residues.